This T cell receptor beta chain was captured by sequencing in a study of blood T cells in healthy people across ages. General study results and limits: Older age coincided with a roughly linear decline in TCR beta diversity per million T cells.

The V and J ends lost 3 bases and 1 base respectively, with 14 bases between them. Germline CDR1 reads DFQATT; CDR2 reads SNEGSKA (reference sequence). There are 15 residues in the CDR3. Comments on this clonotype: Antigen unknown.

Combining a sample-barcoded 5' primer with a J-beta primer mix, a second PCR ran for roughly 7 to 11 cycles. Per sample, CDR3-containing paired-end reads numbered at least 3 million. A single record per CDR3 protein comes from TCRdb applying MiXCR to the 5' RACE reads. The sample lists about 1.5 million distinct CDR3 sequences, around 39% occurring once. Whenever a sample was processed, at least 6 million PBMCs were isolated. The amount of total RNA extracted per sample was at least 5.5 micrograms. The origin of this receptor is a woman in her late teens or twenties in good health. The sample consisted of blood. The V gene is TRBV20-1, the J gene TRBJ2-3; D could derive from TRBD1 or TRBD2 (5 bases each). Here the CDR3 DNA reads TGCAGTGCTAGGACCGGGACCGCGGGCACAGATACGCAGTATTTT. As protein: CSARTGTAGTDTQYF.